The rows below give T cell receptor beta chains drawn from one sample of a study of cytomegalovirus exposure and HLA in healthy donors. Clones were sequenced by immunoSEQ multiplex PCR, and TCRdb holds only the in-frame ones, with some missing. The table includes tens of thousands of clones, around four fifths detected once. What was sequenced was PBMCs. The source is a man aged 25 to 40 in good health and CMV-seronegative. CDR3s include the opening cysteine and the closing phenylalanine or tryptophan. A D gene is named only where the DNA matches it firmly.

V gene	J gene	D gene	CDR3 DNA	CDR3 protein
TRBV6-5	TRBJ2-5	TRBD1	TGTGCCAGCAGTTATAGGGACAGGGGGTTGGGAGAGACCCAGTACTTC	CASSYRDRGLGETQYF
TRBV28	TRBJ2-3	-	TGTGCCAGCCGCCCGGGTAACCCCATAGATACGCAGTATTTT	CASRPGNPIDTQYF
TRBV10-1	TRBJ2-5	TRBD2	TGCGCCAGCAGTCTCCTTTTTCGGTCTAGCGGGCAATCAGGCCAAGAGACCCAGTACTTC	CASSLLFRSSGQSGQETQYF
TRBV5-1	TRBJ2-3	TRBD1	TGCGCCAGCAGCTTACAGGGGGCGCAAGATACGCAGTATTTT	CASSLQGAQDTQYF
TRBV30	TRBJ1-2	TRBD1	TGTGCCTGGACCGGGACAGGGACTAACTATGGCTACACCTTC	CAWTGTGTNYGYTF
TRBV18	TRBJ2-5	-	TGTGCCAGCTCACCACCGGGGCTAGGCGAGACCCAGTACTTC	CASSPPGLGETQYF
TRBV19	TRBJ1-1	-	TGTGCCAGCCGATTTTCCGGGGGCACTGAAGCTTTCTTT	CASRFSGGTEAFF
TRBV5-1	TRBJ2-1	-	TGCGCCAGCAGCTTGGAGAGGGCGGGCAATGAGCAGTTCTTC	CASSLERAGNEQFF
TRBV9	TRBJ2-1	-	TGTGCCAGCAGCGTAGGTGTAGGGCGGGTCAATGAGCAGTTCTTC	CASSVGVGRVNEQFF
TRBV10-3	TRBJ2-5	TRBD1	TGTGCCATCAGCCGACAGGGGGAGATCCAAGAGACCCAGTACTTC	CAISRQGEIQETQYF